The 32 T cell receptor beta chains given below trace back to one sample, sequenced in a study of identical twins. TCRdb itself ran the 5' RACE reads through MiXCR, one entry per CDR3 protein. The sample carries about 150,000 distinct CDR3 sequences, around 3.4% recorded once. Sequenced: memory T cells sorted from blood. These TCRs come from a man younger than 30 in good health.

This clonotype came up many times. The chain recombines TRBV5-1 with TRBJ1-2, with TRBD1 as a possible D gene (5 bases). With 0 bases removed from V and 2 bases from J, the gap between germline ends came to 8 bases. CDR1 and CDR2 (germline): SGHRS, YFSETQ. CDR3 size: 14 residues. The CDR3 DNA reads TGCGCCAGCAGCTTGGCCTGGGGCAACTATGGCTACACCTTC. The encoded protein is CASSLAWGNYGYTF.

The gene calls are TRBV7-8 and TRBJ2-6; tentative D call: TRBD2 (5 bases). Per germline, CDR1 SGHVS and CDR2 FQNEAQ. Deletions cut 0 bases from V and 4 bases from J, with 10 bases between. This CDR3 spans 16 amino acids. Here the CDR3 reads CASSLAYPGGANVLTF. As DNA, the CDR3 is TGTGCCAGCAGCTTAGCTTATCCGGGGGGGGCCAACGTCCTGACTTTC.

The V gene is TRBV7-9, the J gene TRBJ2-6; D unclear. The V end was cut by 1 base, the J end by 3 bases, with 4 bases between. Germline V lookup: CDR1 SEHNR, CDR2 FQNEAQ (reference sequence). The CDR3 contains 14 residues. CDR3 coding DNA: TGTGCCAGCAGCTTAGAGCTTGGGGCCAACGTCCTGACTTTC. Its translation is CASSLELGANVLTF.

This clonotype appeared many times. This chain uses TRBV27 with TRBJ1-2, with 10 nucleotides matching TRBD1. In germline, CDR1 is MNHEY, CDR2 SMNVEV (reference sequence). The CDR3 length is 16 residues. Trimming removed 4 bases from V and 6 bases from J; junction bases left unmatched: 11. The CDR3 region has the DNA TGTGCCAGCAGTTCGCTCACGACAGGGGGCAGGAATGGCTACACCTTC. This codes for CASSSLTTGGRNGYTF.

The chain links TRBV2 to TRBJ2-1, with D unclear. The germline CDR1 and CDR2 sequences are SNHLY and FYNNEI. This CDR3 has 13 amino acids. Trimming removed 8 bases at V and 9 bases at J, with 17 bases between. In DNA, the CDR3 is TGTGCCAGCGGCGAGCTCTCGGAACTTGAGCAGTTCTTC. Its translation is CASGELSELEQFF.

This clonotype was detected many times. The chain has TRBV9 and TRBJ2-6; D uncertain. CDR1 and CDR2 from the germline V gene are SGDLS and YYNGEE. This CDR3 has 15 residues. Deletions cut 0 bases from V and 0 bases from J, with 4 bases between. The CDR3 loop is CASSVVDSGANVLTF. CDR3 in DNA: TGTGCCAGCAGCGTAGTAGACTCTGGGGCCAACGTCCTGACTTTC. Looking up the rest from reference TRBV9 and TRBJ2-6 gives the full variable domain: DSGVTQTPKHLITATGQRVTLRCSPRSGDLSVYWYQQSLDQGLQFLIQYYNGEERAKGNILERFSAQQFPDLHSELNLSSLELGDSALYFCASSVVDSGANVLTFGAGSRLTVL.

This clonotype was recorded at least ten times. V is TRBV10-3 and J is TRBJ2-1; D is perhaps TRBD1 or TRBD2 (6 bases each). Germline V gene sequence: CDR1 ENHRY, CDR2 SYGVKD. The V end lost 5 bases, the J end lost 2 bases, and 13 bases lay between the germline ends. CDR3 size: 15 residues. The CDR3 spells CAISSGAPPYNEQFF. The CDR3 DNA sequence: TGTGCCATCAGTTCGGGGGCTCCCCCCTACAATGAGCAGTTCTTC.

The chain couples TRBV10-3 to TRBJ2-1, with a possible D match to TRBD2 (6 bases). Germline V gene lookup returns CDR1 ENHRY and CDR2 SYGVKD. V was clipped by 3 bases and J by 8 bases, with 14 bases between them. This CDR3 has 14 residues. CDR3 in DNA: TGTGCCATCAGTGAAACCCGGGGGATTGATGAGCAGTTCTTC. It encodes CAISETRGIDEQFF.

This clonotype was recorded at least ten times. V usage is TRBV7-9 and J usage is TRBJ2-3; possible D gene TRBD2, 6 bases. CDR1 and CDR2 (germline): SEHNR, FQNEAQ (reference sequence). Trimming stripped 2 bases from V and 4 bases from J, with 10 bases between. CDR3 length: 14 amino acids. For the CDR3, the DNA is TGTGCCAGCAGCTTAACCGGGAGCGCAGATACGCAGTATTTT. Its translation is CASSLTGSADTQYF.

As for this clonotype: A much larger clonotype is one base distant, so this may be a read error. The chain links TRBV27 to TRBJ2-3, with 7 bases that match TRBD2. Germline CDR1 is MNHEY and CDR2 is SMNVEV (reference sequence). The CDR3 length is 14 residues. This chain's CDR3 is CASSYAGVGDTQCF. The CDR3 coding sequence is TGTGCCAGCAGTTACGCGGGAGTTGGGGATACGCAGTGTTTT.

In its sample, this clonotype was seen many times. The V gene is TRBV6-1, the J gene TRBJ1-4; D not resolved. CDR1 and CDR2 (germline): MNHNS, SASEGT. Trimming removed 6 bases from V and 6 bases from J, with 17 bases in between. This CDR3 is 15 amino acids long. The CDR3 DNA sequence: TGTGCCAGCAGCCTCGAACTTCTGGGAGATGAAAAACTGTTTTTT. Amino acids: CASSLELLGDEKLFF.

This clonotype was detected ten times or more. J is TRBJ2-3 and V is TRBV29-1; 9 bases are shared with TRBD2. V was pared by 4 bases and J by 0 bases, with 8 bases of the junction left unmatched. The CDR3 contains 16 residues. Looked up from germline, CDR1 is SQVTM and CDR2 is ANQGSEA. In nucleotides, the CDR3 is TGCAGCGTTGGCGGCGGGAGGGCGGGGAGCACAGATACGCAGTATTTT. It encodes CSVGGGRAGSTDTQYF.

There are a few counts of this clonotype. The CDR3 loop is CASSLAPGGGQETQYF. Written as DNA, the CDR3 is TGCGCCAGCAGCTTGGCCCCAGGGGGCGGGCAAGAGACCCAGTACTTC. The V gene is TRBV5-1, the J gene TRBJ2-5, with 8 bases lining up with TRBD1. The CDR3 length is 16 residues. Losses at the gene ends were 0 bases for V and 2 bases for J; bases not matched to a gene: 6. CDR1 and CDR2 from the germline V gene are SGHRS and YFSETQ.

This clonotype appeared a few times. J is TRBJ2-7 and V is TRBV6-6; tentative D call: TRBD2 (6 bases). This CDR3 has 13 amino acids. Trimming took off 2 bases at V and 3 bases at J, with 8 bases between the two ends. The germline gives CDR1 MNHNY, CDR2 SVGAGI (reference sequence). CDR3 in DNA: TGTGCCAGCAGTTACCAGCGGGTCTACGAGCAGTACTTC. Its translation: CASSYQRVYEQYF.

This clonotype was picked up many times. The rearrangement joins TRBV12-3 or TRBV12-4 to TRBJ2-3; 8 bases align to TRBD1. The CDR3 is 15 amino acids. V dropped 1 base and J dropped 2; count of bases not matched to a gene: 2. CDR3 amino acids: CASSLGDRFTDTQYF. The CDR3 bases are TGTGCCAGCAGTTTAGGGGACAGGTTCACAGATACGCAGTATTTT.

This clonotype appeared many times. V and J are TRBV9 and TRBJ2-5, with a tentative D call TRBD2 (6 bases). The germline V and J ends were trimmed by 5 bases and 4 bases, with 12 bases remaining between them. The CDR3 spans 13 residues. Germline loops: CDR1 SGDLS, CDR2 YYNGEE. CDR3 DNA sequence: TGTGCCAGCAGTTATAGCGGTCCAGAGACCCAGTACTTC. Translated, it gives CASSYSGPETQYF.

This clonotype has a count of ten or more. The rearrangement links TRBV5-1 to TRBJ2-6; unclear D gene. The germline CDR1 and CDR2 sequences are SGHRS and YFSETQ. This CDR3 spans 14 amino acids. Trimming left V 1 base short and J 4 bases short, with 6 bases between. The CDR3 region is CASSLTTGANVLTF. DNA of the CDR3: TGCGCCAGCAGCTTGACCACCGGGGCCAACGTCCTGACTTTC. Full variable domain (outside the CDR3, taken from reference TRBV5-1 and TRBJ2-6): KAGVTQTPRYLIKTRGQQVTLSCSPISGHRSVSWYQQTPGQGLQFLFEYFSETQRNKGNFPGRFSGRQFSNSRSEMNVSTLELGDSALYLCASSLTTGANVLTFGAGSRLTVL.

The table lists this clonotype with a few counts. The chain joins TRBV6-5 to TRBJ1-1; 7 nucleotides align to TRBD1. The CDR3 has 14 amino acids. CDR1 is MNHEY, CDR2 SVGAGI, per germline. V gave up 2 bases and J gave up 7 bases; unmatched junction bases: 7. DNA for the CDR3: TGTGCCAGCAGTTACGTTGGGACAGTAATTGAAGCTTTCTTT. Residues: CASSYVGTVIEAFF.

This clonotype was recorded many times. The V gene is TRBV24-1, the J gene TRBJ2-1, with D perhaps TRBD2 (6 bases). Trimming took off 3 bases at V and 8 bases at J, with 16 bases between the two ends. CDR3 length: 15 amino acids. Germline V gene data show CDR1 as KGHDR and CDR2 as SFDVKD. CDR3 bases: TGTGCCACCAGTGATCAAGACGGGAGCGGCCATGAGCAGTTCTTC. Protein sequence: CATSDQDGSGHEQFF.

The table lists this clonotype with many counts. J is TRBJ2-2 and V is TRBV12-3 or TRBV12-4; D call uncertain. V gave up 6 bases and J gave up 7 bases, with 9 bases separating them. The CDR3 length is 12 residues. The CDR3 here is CASRKTSGELFF. The CDR3 DNA sequence: TGTGCCAGCAGGAAGACAAGCGGGGAGCTGTTTTTT.

This clonotype was detected many times. The chain joins TRBV20-1 to TRBJ2-3; 9 bases fit TRBD2. V shed 3 bases and J 0 bases; nucleotides not matched to a gene: 7. This CDR3 has 16 residues. Germline V gene sequence: CDR1 DFQATT, CDR2 SNEGSKA (reference sequence). CDR3 DNA: TGCAGTGCTAGTCCACGACTAGCGGTGAGCACAGATACGCAGTATTTT. This gives the protein CSASPRLAVSTDTQYF.

Many counts were recorded for this clonotype. V and J are TRBV2 and TRBJ2-7; 10 nucleotides line up with TRBD1. The V and J ends lost 8 bases and 2 bases, in that order; junction bases with no gene match: 3. CDR3 length: 13 amino acids. Per the germline V gene, CDR1 is SNHLY and CDR2 is FYNNEI. The CDR3 sequence is CASLTGGPYEQYV. The CDR3 nucleotides read TGTGCCAGCTTGACAGGGGGCCCCTACGAGCAGTACGTC.

The chain joins TRBV3-1 to TRBJ2-1, with D maybe TRBD1 (6 bases). The CDR3 is 14 amino acids. Between the trimmed V and J ends, which lost 4 bases and 6 bases, there was a span of 13 bases. Germline-derived CDR1 and CDR2 are LGHDT and YNNKEL (reference sequence). CDR3 sequence: CASSRINRANEQFF. The CDR3 DNA follows: TGTGCCAGCAGCCGAATTAACAGGGCCAATGAGCAGTTCTTC.

This clonotype was recorded at least ten times. The rearrangement links TRBV4-1 to TRBJ2-1; 7 nucleotides align to TRBD2. With V trimmed by 4 bases and J by 5 bases, 11 bases remained unmatched. Germline V gives CDR1 MGHRA, CDR2 YSYEKL. The CDR3 sequence is 16 residues long. The chain's CDR3 is CASSPAPNGGDNEQFF. In nucleotides, the CDR3 is TGCGCCAGCAGCCCTGCGCCGAATGGGGGGGACAATGAGCAGTTCTTC.

This clonotype was recorded many times. The V call is TRBV15, the J call TRBJ2-1, with 7 positions matching TRBD2. The CDR3 runs to 19 residues. With V trimmed by 1 base and J by 2 bases, 14 bases remained unmatched. Germline-derived CDR1 and CDR2 are LNHNV and YYDKDF (reference sequence). In nucleotides, the CDR3 is TGTGCCACCAGCAGAGGACGTCCTGGGCGGGGGAGACCCTACAATGAGCAGTTCTTC. Translating gives CATSRGRPGRGRPYNEQFF.

This clonotype has more than one count but fewer than ten. The V gene is TRBV10-3, the J gene TRBJ2-1, with 8 bases matching TRBD1. The junction had 3 bases not matched to a gene; V was cut back by 4 bases and J by 10 bases. The CDR3 loop spans 12 amino acids. CDR1 is ENHRY and CDR2 is SYGVKD in the germline V gene. The CDR3 spells CAISGRGLEQFF. The CDR3, as DNA: TGTGCCATCAGTGGCAGGGGGCTGGAGCAGTTCTTC.

This clonotype has ten or more counts. The chain combines TRBV20-1 with TRBJ1-5; TRBD1 matches 8 bases. CDR3 length equals 15 residues. V shed 3 bases, J shed 4 bases, and the junction held 8 bases outside the gene matches. Germline CDR1 reads DFQATT; CDR2 reads SNEGSKA (reference sequence). The CDR3 nucleotides are TGCAGTGCTAGTATTCTAGGACAGGGTAATCAGCCCCAGCATTTT. Translating it yields CSASILGQGNQPQHF.

This clonotype was seen a handful of times. The chain is built from TRBV25-1 and TRBJ1-5; D not certain. Trimming took 1 base from V and 0 from J, leaving 16 bases between them. In germline, CDR1 is MGHDK, CDR2 SYGVNS. The CDR3 runs to 18 residues. The CDR3: CASSEWGIGGGSNQPQHF. CDR3 DNA: TGTGCCAGCAGTGAATGGGGTATCGGCGGAGGTAGCAATCAGCCCCAGCATTTT.

This clonotype came up many times. This chain connects TRBV7-2 to TRBJ2-2; 8 bases match TRBD2. Trimming at V came to 1 base and at J to 5 bases, leaving 3 bases not matched to a gene. CDR1 is SGHTA and CDR2 is FQGNSA in the germline V gene. The length of the CDR3 is 15 residues. DNA for the CDR3: TGTGCCAGCAGCTTAGAGCGGGAGAGAACCGGGGAGCTGTTTTTT. This translates into CASSLERERTGELFF.

This clonotype was picked up many times. The chain joins TRBV12-3 or TRBV12-4 to TRBJ2-4; TRBD1 or TRBD2 may be the D gene (5 bases each). Trimming pared 5 bases from V and 11 bases from J, leaving 16 bases between. This CDR3 is built from 13 residues. CDR3 residues: CASSRGPTFFQYF. The CDR3 region has the DNA TGTGCCAGCAGTCGGGGACCGACCTTCTTTCAGTACTTC.

This clonotype was picked up many times. This chain uses TRBV18 with TRBJ2-1, with 10 bases lining up with TRBD2. The CDR3 has 18 residues. Per the germline V gene, CDR1 is KGHSH and CDR2 is LQKENI. The trim removed 2 bases at V and 7 bases at J, leaving 14 bases unmatched. The CDR3 here is CASSPSSGSLATGNEQFF. Here the CDR3 DNA reads TGTGCCAGCTCACCATCTAGCGGGAGCTTGGCTACGGGGAATGAGCAGTTCTTC.

This clonotype was counted ten times or more. The chain is built from TRBV7-6 and TRBJ1-4; no clear D. Germline-derived CDR1 and CDR2 are SGHVS and FNYEAQ. This CDR3 region has 16 residues. Trimming removed 5 bases from V and 0 bases from J, with 13 bases in between. The CDR3, as DNA: TGTGCCAGCAGCCCCTACTCGAGTGCAACTAATGAAAAACTGTTTTTT. Translated, it gives CASSPYSSATNEKLFF.